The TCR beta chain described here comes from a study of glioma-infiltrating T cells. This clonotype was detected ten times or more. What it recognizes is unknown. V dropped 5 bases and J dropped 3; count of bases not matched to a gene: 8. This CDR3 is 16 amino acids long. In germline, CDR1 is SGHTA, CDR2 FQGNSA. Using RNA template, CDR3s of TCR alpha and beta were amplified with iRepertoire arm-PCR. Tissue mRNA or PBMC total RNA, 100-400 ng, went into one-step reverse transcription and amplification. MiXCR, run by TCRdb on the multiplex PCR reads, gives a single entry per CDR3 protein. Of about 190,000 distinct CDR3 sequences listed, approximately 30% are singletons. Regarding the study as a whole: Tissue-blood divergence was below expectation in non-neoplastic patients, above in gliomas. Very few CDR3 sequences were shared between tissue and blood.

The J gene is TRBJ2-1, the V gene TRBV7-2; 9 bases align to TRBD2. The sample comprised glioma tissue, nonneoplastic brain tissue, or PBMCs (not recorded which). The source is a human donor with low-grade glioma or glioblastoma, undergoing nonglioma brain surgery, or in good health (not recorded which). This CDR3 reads CASSPDGTSRYNEQFF. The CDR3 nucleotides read TGTGCCAGCAGCCCGGACGGGACTAGCCGCTACAATGAGCAGTTCTTC.